Below, 20 T cell receptor beta chains from the same sample are listed, as sequenced in a study of T cells in women clearing cervical HPV infection. Sequenced by immunoSEQ multiplex PCR; TCRdb stores in-frame clones only, minus some. This sample's clone table lists around 23,000 clones. The sample taken for sequencing was blood buffy coat. The receptors were gathered from a woman aged 18-70 years with a cervical HPV16 infection that either progressed to CIN3+ or cleared (not recorded which).

Comment on this clone: Coverage ceases 3 residues before the CDR3 finishes, and the germline J gene fills in the end. The chain couples TRBV5-6 to TRBJ2-7; the match to TRBD1 covers 9 bases. Losses at the gene ends were 4 bases for V and 4 bases for J; bases not matched to a gene: 6. Per germline, CDR1 SGHDT and CDR2 YYEEEE. This CDR3 has 14 residues. The sequenced part of the CDR3 DNA is TGTGCCAGCAGCGGGGGACAGGGCGGTTACGAG. Amino acid sequence: CASSGGQGGYE. The entire CDR3 reads CASSGGQGGYEQYF. The full variable domain, its missing parts supplied by reference TRBV5-6 and TRBJ2-7, is DAGVTQSPTHLIKTRGQQVTLRCSPKSGHDTVSWYQQALGQGPQFIFQYYEEEERQRGNFPDRFSGHQFPNYSSELNVNALLLGDSALYLCASSGGQGGYEQYFGPGTRLTVT.

CDR3 in amino acids: CASRGGGRSYEQYF. CDR3 DNA, as far as it was read: TGTGCCAGCAGGGGCGGGGGCCGCTCCTACGAG. The chain combines TRBV7-9 with TRBJ2-7, with D possibly being TRBD2 (7 bases). The CDR3 end lies 3 residues beyond the end of the read and is filled in from the germline J gene. Between the trimmed V and J ends, which lost 6 bases and 0 bases, there was a span of 12 bases. The CDR3 is 14 amino acids. Germline CDR1 SEHNR, CDR2 FQNEAQ (reference sequence).

About this clone itself: The read ends 3 residues before the CDR3 terminus; that terminus is restored from the germline J gene. The chain joins TRBV20-1 to TRBJ2-1; a possible D gene is TRBD1 (6 bases). Germline CDR1 and CDR2: DFQATT and SNEGSKA (reference sequence). Trimming took 5 bases from V and 6 from J, leaving 17 bases between them. The CDR3 is 14 amino acids. CDR3: CSAGGPRATNEQFF. Partial CDR3 DNA: TGCAGTGCTGGGGGCCCCCGAGCAACCAATGAG.

Remarks on this clone: Coverage ceases 3 residues before the CDR3 finishes, and the germline J gene fills in the end. The chain links TRBV11-1 to TRBJ1-3; TRBD1 might be the D (5 bases). CDR1 SGHAT and CDR2 FQDESV come from the germline V gene (reference sequence). With 5 bases removed from V and 0 bases from J, the gap between germline ends came to 11 bases. The CDR3 length is 15 residues. CDR3 DNA, as far as it was read: TGTGCCAGCAGCCATCTTCAGGGCTCTGGAAACACC. Amino acid sequence: CASSHLQGSGNT. The entire CDR3 sequence reads CASSHLQGSGNTIYF.

Concerning this clone itself: The read finishes 3 residues shy of the CDR3 end, and the germline J gene is used to complete it. The gene calls are TRBV20-1 and TRBJ2-7; TRBD1 agrees at 7 bases. This CDR3 contains 13 residues. V shed 0 bases and J 3 bases; nucleotides not matched to a gene: 2. The germline CDR1 and CDR2 sequences are DFQATT and SNEGSKA (reference sequence). CDR3 DNA, as far as it was read: TGCAGTGCTAGAGATACAGGGGACTACGAG. Its translation: CSARDTGDYE. The whole CDR3 sequence is CSARDTGDYEQYF.

With regard to this clone: With the read ending 3 residues before the CDR3 end, the germline J gene is used to fill in that end. The V gene is TRBV7-3, the J gene TRBJ2-3; weak D call: TRBD2 (6 bases). Trimming left V 1 base short and J 3 bases short, with 8 bases between. This CDR3 contains 14 residues. Germline lookup yields CDR1 SGHTA and CDR2 FQGTGA. CDR3 region: CASSLNGGTDTQYF. The DNA read from the CDR3 is TGTGCCAGCAGCTTAAACGGGGGAACAGATACG.

About this clone itself: The read ends 3 residues shy of where the CDR3 ends; the end is completed using the germline J gene. The chain has TRBV10-2 and TRBJ1-6, with D possibly TRBD1 on 5 matching bases. The germline V gene encodes CDR1 WSHSY and CDR2 SAAADI. This CDR3 has 15 amino acids. Trimming removed 2 bases at V and 7 bases at J, with 12 bases between. Partial CDR3 DNA: TGCGCCAGCAGTGAGAACAGGAACACAAATTCACCC. It yields the protein CASSENRNTNSP. In full, the CDR3 reads CASSENRNTNSPLHF.

In the case of this clone: The read finishes 3 residues shy of the CDR3 end, and the germline J gene is used to complete it. This sequence joins TRBV11-2 and TRBJ1-5; TRBD1 aligns across 11 bases. The CDR3 loop spans 14 amino acids. Trimming took 5 bases from V and 7 from J; bases not matched to a gene: 4. Germline CDR1 SGHAT, CDR2 FQNNGV. The sequenced CDR3 bases are TGTGCCAGCAGCACAGGGACAGGGGGGCAGCCC. Translating it yields CASSTGTGGQP. The entire CDR3 reads CASSTGTGGQPQHF.

Notes on this clone: The CDR3 end falls 3 residues outside the read, so it is completed with the germline J gene. Other nucleotide sequences in the sample specify the same CDR3. This rearrangement joins TRBV7-9 to TRBJ2-7; a possible D gene is TRBD1 (6 bases). Germline V gene sequence: CDR1 SEHNR, CDR2 FQNEAQ (reference sequence). The CDR3 runs to 13 residues. Incomplete CDR3 DNA: TGTTCTAGCAGCTGGGGGCAAGCATACGAG. Its protein is CSSSWGQAYE. The entire CDR3 protein reads CSSSWGQAYEQYF. The full variable domain, its missing parts supplied by reference TRBV7-9 and TRBJ2-7, is DTGVSQNPRHKITKRGQNVTFRCDPISEHNRLYWYRQTLGQGPEFLTYFQNEAQLEKSRLLSDRFSAERPKGSFSTLEIQRTEQGDSAMYLCSSSWGQAYEQYFGPGTRLTVT.

To note about this clone: The read ends 3 residues shy of where the CDR3 ends; the end is completed using the germline J gene. This chain joins TRBV5-1 and TRBJ2-5, with 10 bases aligning to TRBD2. The germline gives CDR1 SGHRS, CDR2 YFSETQ. The CDR3 loop spans 16 amino acids. V lost 8 bases, J lost 0 bases, and 10 bases stayed unmatched. CDR3 sequence reads: CASSEPGLADQETQYF. CDR3 DNA, as far as it was read: TGCGCCAGTTCCGAGCCCGGACTAGCGGACCAAGAGACC.

Remarks on this clone: The CDR3 goes on 3 residues after the read ends, and that part is filled in from the germline J gene. The chain links TRBV7-9 to TRBJ2-3; 11 bases are a match to TRBD1. The junction had 9 bases not matched to a gene; V was cut back by 5 bases and J by 8 bases. This CDR3 region has 15 residues. The germline V gene encodes CDR1 SEHNR and CDR2 FQNEAQ (reference sequence). The CDR3 DNA, read in part, is TGTGCCAGCAGCCCAAAGGGACAGGGGGGAGGTACG. It yields the protein CASSPKGQGGGT. The entire CDR3 protein reads CASSPKGQGGGTQYF.

Worth noting for this clone: From the germline J gene comes the end of the CDR3, since the read stops 3 residues before it. The rearrangement uses TRBV18 and TRBJ1-5; TRBD1 matches 9 bases. The CDR3 is made up of 16 amino acids. Looked up from germline, CDR1 is KGHSH and CDR2 is LQKENI. Trimming removed 0 bases from V and 3 bases from J; junction bases left unmatched: 3. CDR3 amino acids: CASSPPGQGANQPQHF. The sequenced part of the CDR3 DNA is TGTGCCAGCTCACCACCGGGACAGGGAGCCAATCAGCCC. Full variable domain (missing parts from reference TRBV18 and TRBJ1-5): NAGVMQNPRHLVRRRGQEARLRCSPMKGHSHVYWYRQLPEEGLKFMVYLQKENIIDESGMPKERFSAEFPKEGPSILRIQQVVRGDSAAYFCASSPPGQGANQPQHFGDGTRLSIL.

Notes on this clone: Read coverage stops 3 residues before the CDR3 terminus; the germline J gene supplies the remainder. This chain connects TRBV30 to TRBJ2-1, with a tentative D call TRBD1 (6 bases). CDR1 and CDR2 (germline): GTSNPN, SVGIG (reference sequence). The V end was cut by 2 bases, the J end by 6 bases, with 23 bases between. This CDR3 is 17 amino acids long. CDR3 amino acids: CAWSTPNRVWHLNEQFF. Incomplete CDR3 DNA: TGTGCCTGGAGTACCCCCAACAGGGTTTGGCACCTCAATGAG.

As concerns this clone: From the germline J gene comes the end of the CDR3, since the read stops 3 residues before it. The chain uses TRBV4-2 and TRBJ2-5; TRBD2 might be the D (7 bases). The germline V gene has CDR1 LGHNA and CDR2 YNFKEQ. This CDR3 is built from 16 residues. The V end was cut by 0 bases, the J end by 5 bases, with 16 bases between. The CDR3 sequence is CASSQDIGGGGETQYF. The part of the CDR3 DNA that was read is TGTGCCAGCAGCCAAGATATAGGGGGGGGCGGGGAGACC.

As regards this clone: The read terminates 3 residues ahead of where the CDR3 ends, so the germline J gene completes it. This chain links TRBV5-1 with TRBJ2-3, with 8 bases that match TRBD2. CDR3 length: 16 amino acids. J gave up 0 bases and V 5 bases, and 8 bases lay outside the gene matches. Germline assignment: CDR1 SGHRS and CDR2 YFSETQ. Partial CDR3 DNA: TGCGCCAGCAGTCATAGCGGGGAACAAAGCACAGATACG. Its protein product is CASSHSGEQSTDT. The full-length CDR3 reads as CASSHSGEQSTDTQYF.

Worth noting for this clone: The read terminates 3 residues before the CDR3 end, so the remaining end is supplied by the germline J gene. The genes are TRBV7-9 and TRBJ1-2; D remains ambiguous. CDR1 is SEHNR and CDR2 is FQNEAQ in the germline V gene (reference sequence). The CDR3 is made up of 15 amino acids. The CDR3 DNA, read in part, is TGTGCCAGCAGCTCGAGACTAGCGGGATGGGTCGAC. Translated, it gives CASSSRLAGWVD. Given in full, the CDR3 is CASSSRLAGWVDYTF.

As regards this clone: The read ends 3 residues before the CDR3 terminus; that terminus is restored from the germline J gene. This chain uses TRBV7-6 with TRBJ1-1, with D maybe TRBD1 (6 bases). Germline CDR1 reads SGHVS; CDR2 reads FNYEAQ. V shed 6 bases and J shed 4 bases, with 15 bases lying between them. The CDR3 is 14 residues long. The CDR3 loop reads CASSYSRGGTEAFF. The CDR3 DNA, read in part, is TGTGCCAGCAGTTATTCGAGGGGGGGCACTGAA.

Turning to this clone: The read stops 3 residues short of the end of the CDR3; the missing end is completed from the germline J gene. V and J are TRBV20-1 and TRBJ2-7; TRBD1 is a possible D gene (7 bases). V was pared by 0 bases and J by 5 bases, with 14 bases between. Germline CDR1 is DFQATT and CDR2 is SNEGSKA (reference sequence). This CDR3 has 14 residues. The CDR3 sequence is CSARDTRGVHEQYF. The part of the CDR3 DNA that was read is TGCAGTGCTAGAGATACCAGGGGGGTCCACGAG.

The sequenced part of the CDR3 DNA is TGTGCCAGCAGCCAAGTTAAGGGGGCGAGCCAAGAGACC. Residues: CASSQVKGASQET. The whole CDR3 sequence is CASSQVKGASQETQYF. The chain has TRBV14 and TRBJ2-5; TRBD1 matches at 7 bases. The read gets to within 3 residues of the CDR3 end, and the germline J gene fills in the rest. The CDR3 sequence is 16 residues long. Germline CDR1 is SGHDN and CDR2 is FVKESK. After removal of 1 base from V and 1 base from J, the junction contained 6 bases not matched to a gene.

Details on this clone: The read terminates 3 residues ahead of where the CDR3 ends, so the germline J gene completes it. The chain uses TRBV4-1 and TRBJ2-1; tentatively, D is TRBD1 (6 bases). Germline loops: CDR1 MGHRA, CDR2 YSYEKL. The V gene lost 0 bases and the J gene lost 5 bases, with 14 bases spanning the gap. The CDR3 runs to 16 residues. The DNA read from the CDR3 is TGCGCCAGCAGCCAAGATCGGCGACAGGCCAACAATGAG. It is translated as CASSQDRRQANNE. The whole CDR3 sequence reads CASSQDRRQANNEQFF.